The present entry profiles one T cell receptor (beta chain) with its context. What it recognizes is unknown. This CDR3 has 13 amino acids. The germline V gene has CDR1 SGHRS and CDR2 YFSETQ. V was shortened by 0 bases and J by 4 bases, with 4 bases between the two germline ends. Data came from immunoSEQ multiplex PCR; TCRdb stores just in-frame clones and leaves some out. The table records 45,000 to 65,000 clones, less than 85% of them present only once. The sample comes from a study of a mutant IDH1 vaccine in newly diagnosed glioma. Study overall: Treated patients had a mean age of 40.4 years and a 62.5% male, around 38% female split. Before enrollment, patients got radiotherapy alone, temozolomide alone, or mostly the combination. General observations from the study: Of all patients, nearly 95% showed vaccine-induced immune responses.

Time point specified: week 5, during vaccination. Vaccine doses each comprised 300 ug of mutant IDH1 20-mer peptide, with topical imiquimod. The sequence came from a woman younger than 35 with glioma. Some clones in this sample may be carry-over from other donors' samples. The sample was PBMCs, taken from a glioma patient whose treatment included an IDH1 peptide vaccine. The chain joins TRBV5-1 to TRBJ1-4; no definite D call. The CDR3 is CASSLDNNEKLFF. The CDR3 DNA is TGCGCCAGCAGCTTGGACAATAATGAAAAACTGTTTTTT.